The 20 T cell receptor beta chains presented below share a single source sample, sequenced in a study of T cell responses to AZD1222 COVID-19 vaccine. Profiling relied on immunoSEQ multiplex PCR, and the TCRdb table lists in-frame clones only, not all of them. In the table there are 100,000 to 150,000 clones, more than 70% of which are singletons. This material consisted of peripheral blood, taken on day 0 of AZD1222 vaccination. These receptors all come from an adult in good health.

The chain carries TRBV5-1 and TRBJ2-3; D may be TRBD1 (5 bases). V dropped 2 bases and J dropped 0 bases, with 10 bases sitting between them. This CDR3 is built from 15 residues. Germline-derived CDR1 and CDR2 are SGHRS and YFSETQ. CDR3 in amino acids: CASSFTGPSTDTQYF. CDR3 in DNA: TGCGCCAGCAGCTTCACAGGCCCTAGCACAGATACGCAGTATTTT.

The table lists this clone with a few counts. This chain joins TRBV7-2 and TRBJ1-5; TRBD1 matches 7 bases. Per germline, CDR1 SGHTA and CDR2 FQGNSA. The length of the CDR3 is 15 residues. Trimming at V came to 5 bases and at J to 6 bases, leaving 10 bases not matched to a gene. CDR3 amino acids: CASSTRRGDSQPQHF. DNA of the CDR3: TGTGCCAGCAGCACTAGAAGAGGGGACAGTCAGCCCCAGCATTTT. The complete variable domain, with remaining parts taken from reference TRBV7-2 and TRBJ1-5, reads GAGVSQSPSNKVTEKGKDVELRCDPISGHTALYWYRQSLGQGLEFLIYFQGNSAPDKSGLPSDRFSAERTGGSVSTLTIQRTQQEDSAVYLCASSTRRGDSQPQHFGDGTRLSIL.

This chain uses TRBV6-4 with TRBJ1-4; the match to TRBD1 covers 11 bases. The CDR3 is 15 residues long. The V segment lost 5 bases and the J segment 8 bases; nucleotides outside the gene matches: 7. Germline-derived CDR1 and CDR2 are MRHNA and SNTAGT. DNA of the CDR3: TGTGCCAGCAGTCTCACCGGGACAGGGGGAGAAAAACTGTTTTTT. Amino acids: CASSLTGTGGEKLFF.

The chain couples TRBV18 to TRBJ1-4; D might be TRBD1 (6 bases). V lost 3 bases to trimming and J lost 7 bases, with 9 bases between them. CDR1 and CDR2 (germline): KGHSH, LQKENI. This CDR3 region has 13 residues. The CDR3 protein is CASSPLGGEKLFF. The CDR3 bases are TGTGCCAGCTCACCGTTAGGGGGTGAAAAACTGTTTTTT. Filled out from reference TRBV18 and TRBJ1-4, the complete variable domain reads NAGVMQNPRHLVRRRGQEARLRCSPMKGHSHVYWYRQLPEEGLKFMVYLQKENIIDESGMPKERFSAEFPKEGPSILRIQQVVRGDSAAYFCASSPLGGEKLFFGSGTQLSVL.

This clone was found once. The V gene is TRBV7-2, the J gene TRBJ2-2; D call uncertain. The V and J ends lost 4 bases and 5 bases respectively, with 14 bases between them. CDR1 is SGHTA and CDR2 is FQGNSA in the germline V gene. The CDR3 sequence is 15 residues long. The CDR3 region is CASSSTTSATGELFF. The CDR3 bases are TGTGCCAGCAGCTCCACAACAAGCGCGACCGGGGAGCTGTTTTTT.

CDR3 DNA sequence: TGCGCCAGCAGCAGAGCATGGGGGGAAAAACTGTTTTTT. Amino acids: CASSRAWGEKLFF. V is TRBV4-1 and J is TRBJ1-4; tentatively, D is TRBD1 (5 bases). This CDR3 is 13 amino acids long. Per the germline V gene, CDR1 is MGHRA and CDR2 is YSYEKL. V gave up 5 bases and J gave up 8 bases, with 12 bases separating them.

This clone appeared a single time. This chain joins TRBV28 and TRBJ2-7; D may be TRBD1 or TRBD2 (5 bases each). Germline CDR1 and CDR2: MDHEN and SYDVKM. The CDR3 consists of 13 residues. The ends were cut back, 7 bases at V and 2 bases at J, with 12 bases in the middle. The chain's CDR3 is CASNRDHPYEQYF. CDR3 sequence (DNA): TGTGCCAGCAACCGGGACCACCCCTACGAGCAGTACTTC. Together with reference TRBV28 and TRBJ2-7, the CDR3 gives the full variable domain: DVKVTQSSRYLVKRTGEKVFLECVQDMDHENMFWYRQDPGLGLRLIYFSYDVKMKEKGDIPEGYSVSREKKERFSLILESASTNQTSMYLCASNRDHPYEQYFGPGTRLTVT.

The chain combines TRBV6-2 or TRBV6-3 with TRBJ1-5; no firm D call. CDR1 is MNHEY and CDR2 is SVGEGT in the germline V gene. CDR3 size: 15 residues. Trimming took off 2 bases at V and 5 bases at J, with 13 bases between the two ends. As DNA, the CDR3 is TGTGCCAGCAGTTACGAGGAGTCGGGTTATCAGCCCCAGCATTTT. This encodes CASSYEESGYQPQHF.

V and J are TRBV7-9 and TRBJ1-4; D possibly corresponds to TRBD1 (5 bases). The CDR3 consists of 15 residues. V was cut by 5 bases and J by 4 bases, with 14 bases left in between. Germline V lookup: CDR1 SEHNR, CDR2 FQNEAQ (reference sequence). CDR3 residues: CASSPGWAGNEKLFF. In nucleotides, the CDR3 is TGTGCCAGCAGCCCAGGGTGGGCCGGTAATGAAAAACTGTTTTTT.

The CDR3 coding sequence is TGTGCCAGCACCCCCGTAGCGGGGGCCTCCTACGAGCAGTACTTC. Translation gives CASTPVAGASYEQYF. This chain connects TRBV27 to TRBJ2-7; 9 nucleotides agree with TRBD2. The CDR3 spans 15 residues. Germline values: CDR1 MNHEY, CDR2 SMNVEV (reference sequence). With 7 bases clipped from V and 0 bases from J, the junction kept 7 bases outside the gene matches.

J is TRBJ2-3 and V is TRBV4-3; D not certain. Trimming cost V 4 bases and J 6 bases, with 20 bases left between them. The germline gives CDR1 LGHNA, CDR2 YSLEER. The CDR3 covers 16 residues. The CDR3 DNA is TGCGCCAGCAGCCCTCACCCGCAAGGAATGTCGGATACGCAGTATTTT. This codes for CASSPHPQGMSDTQYF.

V gene TRBV27 combines with J gene TRBJ1-2; D remains unclear. This CDR3 is 14 amino acids long. V lost 4 bases and J lost 5, with 14 bases in between. The V gene's germline CDR1 is MNHEY and CDR2 SMNVEV (reference sequence). The CDR3 bases are TGTGCCAGCAGTTCGATCCGGCTGGGGTATGGCTACACCTTC. Translated: CASSSIRLGYGYTF.

This clone has only a few counts. V is TRBV11-2 and J is TRBJ1-2; TRBD1 matches 8 bases. The CDR3 covers 11 residues. Losses at the gene ends were 4 bases for V and 8 bases for J; bases not matched to a gene: 0. Germline lookup yields CDR1 SGHAT and CDR2 FQNNGV. Here the CDR3 DNA reads TGTGCCAGCAGCTCAGGGGGCGGCTACACCTTC. It yields the protein CASSSGGGYTF. Drawing the rest from reference TRBV11-2 and TRBJ1-2, the complete variable domain is EAGVAQSPRYKIIEKRQSVAFWCNPISGHATLYWYQQILGQGPKLLIQFQNNGVVDDSQLPKDRFSAERLKGVDSTLKIQPAKLEDSAVYLCASSSGGGYTFGSGTRLTVV.

This chain links TRBV3-1 (or the pseudogene TRBV3-2) with TRBJ1-1; 7 bases map to TRBD1. The CDR3 is made up of 12 amino acids. Germline-derived CDR1 and CDR2 are LGHDT and YNNKEL (reference sequence). J lost 5 bases, V lost 4 bases, and 1 base had no gene match. Here the CDR3 reads CASSLQGTEAFF. The CDR3 coding sequence is TGTGCCAGCAGCCTACAGGGGACTGAAGCTTTCTTT.

The gene calls are TRBV27 and TRBJ1-1; D is possibly TRBD1 (5 bases). CDR1 is MNHEY, CDR2 SMNVEV, per germline (reference sequence). Trimming removed 7 bases from V and 1 base from J, with 10 bases in between. CDR3 size: 13 residues. The CDR3 here is CASNSQENTEAFF. CDR3 coding DNA: TGTGCCAGCAATTCACAGGAGAACACTGAAGCTTTCTTT.

J is TRBJ2-3 and V is TRBV7-2; TRBD2 aligns across 9 bases. V lost 1 base, J lost 0 bases, and 8 bases stayed unmatched. The CDR3 extends over 18 amino acids. In germline, CDR1 is SGHTA, CDR2 FQGNSA. This CDR3 reads CASSLEGLAGFSTDTQYF. The CDR3 DNA sequence: TGTGCCAGCAGCTTAGAGGGTCTAGCGGGGTTCAGCACAGATACGCAGTATTTT.

The chain has TRBV12-3 or TRBV12-4 and TRBJ2-7; 7 bases line up with TRBD2. J gave up 12 bases and V 6 bases, and 11 bases lay outside the gene matches. The CDR3 has 12 amino acids. CDR3 loop: CASSQTSTTRYF. DNA for the CDR3: TGTGCCAGCAGCCAGACTAGCACCACGCGGTACTTC.

The V gene is TRBV29-1, the J gene TRBJ2-1; 12 nucleotides line up with TRBD1. The CDR3 covers 13 residues. Per the germline V gene, CDR1 is SQVTM and CDR2 is ANQGSEA. The ends lost 8 bases at V and 9 bases at J; junction bases unmatched: 8. CDR3 amino acids: CSHQGQGALEQFF. In DNA, the CDR3 is TGCAGCCATCAGGGACAGGGGGCGCTTGAGCAGTTCTTC.

The rearrangement links TRBV3-1 (or the pseudogene TRBV3-2) to TRBJ2-1; 10 bases match TRBD2. Germline V gene data show CDR1 as LGHDT and CDR2 as YNNKEL (reference sequence). The V gene end was trimmed by 2 bases and the J gene end by 6 bases; junction bases not matched to a gene: 10. This CDR3 region has 17 residues. CDR3 in DNA: TGTGCCAGCAGCCAAAGCCCAGCGGGAGGGAGGTCCAATGAGCAGTTCTTC. Encoded protein: CASSQSPAGGRSNEQFF.

The gene calls are TRBV7-8 and TRBJ1-5, with D perhaps TRBD1 (6 bases). The CDR3 loop spans 14 amino acids. Trimming shortened V by 5 bases and J by 9 bases, and 17 bases separated the two germline ends. Germline lookup yields CDR1 SGHVS and CDR2 FQNEAQ. CDR3 coding DNA: TGTGCCAGCAGCCACAGGGAATCCGCCCCGCCCCAGCATTTT. Its translation: CASSHRESAPPQHF. The full variable domain, completed using reference TRBV7-8 and TRBJ1-5, is GAGVSQSPRYKVAKRGQDVALRCDPISGHVSLFWYQQALGQGPEFLTYFQNEAQLDKSGLPSDRFFAERPEGSVSTLKIQRTQQEDSAVYLCASSHRESAPPQHFGDGTRLSIL.